Detailed here is one T cell receptor beta chain. Its specificity is not known. This record belongs to a study of T cell responses to AZD1222 COVID-19 vaccine. About the study: Doses given second, at about 4 or about 12 weeks, were pooled. Study-wide results and limits: The sample set comprised mostly white British donors with more females, and clonal diversity was possibly underestimated. Sampled repertoires all dated from after the peak T cell response. Seropositive AZD1222 recipients at baseline numbered only six or seven.

CDR3 length: 14 residues. Germline loops: CDR1 KGHSH, CDR2 LQKENI. V was trimmed by 3 bases and J by 5 bases, leaving 13 bases between them. The protocol was immunoSEQ multiplex PCR, while the TCRdb copy is restricted to in-frame clones and leaves out a portion. The repertoire holds about 86,000 clones, around 73% seen once, with roughly 21% in the top ten. This clonotype was obtained from an adult in good health. Specimen: peripheral blood, collected on day 0 of AZD1222 vaccination. This chain uses TRBV18 with TRBJ2-5, with a tentative D call TRBD2 (6 bases). The CDR3 region has the DNA TGTGCCAGCTCACCCCCGGCGGGGAGGGAGACCCAGTACTTC. This encodes CASSPPAGRETQYF.